These 10 T cell receptor beta chains share one sample of origin, sequenced in a study of blood T cell repertoires in COVID-19. The protocol was immunoSEQ multiplex PCR, while the TCRdb copy is restricted to in-frame clones and leaves out a portion. The data contain tens of thousands of clones, 87% of them singletons. The sequenced material came from peripheral blood. These receptors all come from a man aged 50 to 59 with active COVID-19.

V is TRBV5-1 and J is TRBJ1-1; TRBD1 matches at 7 bases. The germline V gene encodes CDR1 SGHRS and CDR2 YFSETQ. The CDR3 runs 15 residues. J gave up 0 bases and V 5 bases, and 7 bases lay outside the gene matches. The CDR3 DNA reads TGCGCCAGCAGGGCCGACAGGGTTATGAACACTGAAGCTTTCTTT. This gives the protein CASRADRVMNTEAFF.

Here the CDR3 DNA reads TGTGCCAGCAGCCCATTTGGAGGTGAGCAGTTCTTC. This sequence encodes CASSPFGGEQFF. This chain uses TRBV6-2 or TRBV6-3 with TRBJ2-1; TRBD2 is a possible D gene (5 bases). The CDR3 runs 12 residues. Per the germline V gene, CDR1 is MNHEY and CDR2 is SVGEGT. V lost 6 bases, J lost 9 bases, and 12 bases lay in between.

The chain employs TRBV4-1 and TRBJ2-5; D is unclear. This CDR3 is 17 amino acids long. Looked up from germline, CDR1 is MGHRA and CDR2 is YSYEKL. V lost 3 bases and J lost 4, with 21 bases in between. The CDR3 here is CASSQRTLGRTSETQYF. CDR3 nucleotides: TGCGCCAGCAGCCAGCGCACCCTAGGCAGAACATCAGAGACCCAGTACTTC.

The chain has TRBV9 and TRBJ2-1, with 8 bases that match TRBD2. The CDR3 runs 14 residues. Per germline, CDR1 SGDLS and CDR2 YYNGEE. The junction had 4 bases not matched to a gene; V was cut back by 1 base and J by 7 bases. The CDR3 DNA sequence: TGTGCCAGCAGCGTAACCACTAGCGGAAATGAGCAGTTCTTC. Translation: CASSVTTSGNEQFF.

J is TRBJ2-2 and V is TRBV18; D may be TRBD1 (6 bases). The CDR3 spans 16 residues. Trimming left V 3 bases short and J 2 bases short, with 13 bases between. The germline V gene encodes CDR1 KGHSH and CDR2 LQKENI. The CDR3 nucleotides read TGTGCCAGCTCACCGACAGGACCACTAAACACCGGGGAGCTGTTTTTT. Translating gives CASSPTGPLNTGELFF.

The chain combines TRBV11-1 with TRBJ1-6, with D possibly matching TRBD1 (6 bases). V dropped 4 bases and J dropped 8 bases, with 18 bases sitting between them. CDR1 and CDR2 from the germline V gene are SGHAT and FQDESV (reference sequence). The CDR3 sequence is 16 residues long. The CDR3 is CASSSRMRTADSPLHF. The CDR3 nucleotides read TGTGCCAGCAGCTCCCGGATGCGGACAGCAGATTCACCCCTCCACTTT. Full variable domain (missing parts from reference TRBV11-1 and TRBJ1-6): EAEVAQSPRYKITEKSQAVAFWCDPISGHATLYWYRQILGQGPELLVQFQDESVVDDSQLPKDRFSAERLKGVDSTLKIQPAELGDSAMYLCASSSRMRTADSPLHFGNGTRLTVT.

V is TRBV6-5 and J is TRBJ1-2, with a weak D call TRBD1 (5 bases). The germline V gene encodes CDR1 MNHEY and CDR2 SVGAGI. Between the trimmed V and J ends, which lost 4 bases and 8 bases, there was a span of 20 bases. There are 15 residues in the CDR3. The CDR3 loop is CASSLGPGFSGGYTF. The CDR3 DNA follows: TGTGCCAGCAGTTTGGGGCCAGGATTTTCTGGAGGCTACACCTTC.

The chain has TRBV5-4 and TRBJ2-1, with D perhaps TRBD2 (5 bases). The V end was cut by 4 bases, the J end by 8 bases, with 16 bases between. This CDR3 region has 14 residues. Germline assignment: CDR1 SGHNT and CDR2 YYREEE (reference sequence). The CDR3 nucleotides are TGTGCCAGCAGCGGGTCCGCCGGTAGCGATGAGCAGTTCTTC. It yields the protein CASSGSAGSDEQFF.

The chain uses TRBV5-1 and TRBJ1-6; TRBD1 aligns across 10 bases. Germline assignment: CDR1 SGHRS and CDR2 YFSETQ. J gave up 9 bases and V 4 bases, and 7 bases lay outside the gene matches. This CDR3 spans 15 amino acids. DNA for the CDR3: TGCGCCAGCAGCCAGGACAGGGGGTGGGGTTCACCCCTCCACTTT. This translates into CASSQDRGWGSPLHF.

The rearrangement joins TRBV6-2 or TRBV6-3 to TRBJ2-7; 11 bases agree with TRBD2. Unmatched junction bases numbered 7, after V lost 0 bases and J lost 6 bases. Germline CDR1 and CDR2: MNHEY and SVGEGT. The CDR3 totals 16 residues. This CDR3 is CASSYSALAGDREQYF. The CDR3 region has the DNA TGTGCCAGCAGTTACTCGGCACTAGCGGGAGATCGCGAGCAGTACTTC.